Sequencing of this T cell receptor beta chain was carried out in a study of PD-L1 blockade in urothelial cancer (dated by TCRdb to 2016 to 2017). Regarding the complete study: Therapy was started at some point between 2013 and 2015 for all patients, and atezolizumab 1,200 mg was administered intravenously every 3 weeks. Somatic, immune and clinical correlates of response to PD-L1 blockade with atezolizumab in urothelial cancer were the focus of an exploratory multi-omic analysis. In the same patients who had TCR sequencing, pretreatment tumors also underwent whole exome sequencing and RNA sequencing. Patients had an ECOG performance status of 0 or 1 and had received between 0 and 3 prior chemotherapy regimens. Progression-free survival longer than 6 months counted as durable clinical benefit, and TCR features were additionally tested against both progression-free and overall survival. Pretreatment tumor samples, along with matched peripheral blood serially collected before and after atezolizumab treatment, were subjected to TCR sequencing. Blood samples were analyzed 3 weeks after the start of treatment (second dose) and 6 weeks after the start of treatment. Some 30 patients had pretreatment blood TCR-seq, 24 had at least one posttreatment blood collection, and 24 had tumor TCR-seq. Under 10 patients reached durable clinical benefit, while 20 or so patients did not. Blood samples yielded a median of 141,255 T cells and tens of thousands of unique TCRs, with median clonality 0.080. About 85% of the roughly 29 patients were males with bladder-origin urothelial cancer, and about 65% of the roughly 30 reported a prior smoking history.

Taken from cysteine to phenylalanine, the CDR3 has 14 residues. The only DNA kept is the CDR3, 42 bases in frame from the first base. Trimming takes 8 bases from V and 7 bases from J, and the germline ends sit 20 bases apart. The germline V gene supplies CDR1 ENHRY and CDR2 SYGVKD. Regarding this clone: Its cognate antigen has yet to be identified. Base-call qualities are not available, and no considerably larger clone is one nucleotide away.

Each PCR received spiked-in synthetic TCR analog templates so that absolute template abundance could be estimated from read counts. The immunoSEQ assay used bias-controlled V and J gene primers to amplify TCRbeta CDR3 regions from genomic DNA. Sequencing of rearranged TCRbeta segments was done at approximately 20X coverage. As for the authors' bioinformatics: Sequencing errors were corrected by clustering, and CDR3s were annotated against IMGT so that V, D and J genes could be assigned. Out-of-frame and stop-codon sequences were excluded, and only productive TCRbeta rearrangements were used in downstream analyses. Clonality was computed as one minus Shannon entropy normalized by the log of the number of unique productive sequences. Clones differing between time points or between blood and tumor were identified by Fisher's exact test with Benjamini-Hochberg correction at adjusted p below 0.01. TCRdb limited this immuneACCESS table to in-frame rearrangements with V and J called. A share of clones is missing; checked studies link under half to unresolved V genes, and the rest is unexplained. The D gene and trimming were derived from the DNA, and the V and J assignments and clone size from that table. For this sample there are under 70,000 clones; 70% to 90% appear just once. Jointly, the top ten make up around 1.6% of the sample.

The time point label on this specimen signifies: pretreatment peripheral blood. The cohort comprised 30 or so patients with locally advanced or metastatic urothelial carcinoma treated at Memorial Sloan Kettering on a trial protocol. Peripheral blood mononuclear cells were collected from each patient pretreatment and during treatment, giving between 1 and 8 total time points per patient. The Qiagen DNeasy Blood extraction kit was used to purify genomic DNA from total PBMCs and from tumor samples. PBMCs were collected pretreatment and during treatment, and were isolated and stored as previously described. The full study reports these points: Because the sample size was small (n ≈ 29) and many of the analyses were exploratory, the results are meant to be hypothesis-generating. Greater expansion of tumor-associated TCR clones in peripheral blood 3 weeks after the start of treatment was observed in patients with durable benefit (n of about 20, p = 0.022). A pretreatment peripheral blood TCR clonality below the median was linked to improved progression-free and overall survival.

The clonotype comes from a man between 65 and 80 years old with urothelial cancer. The rearranged segments are TRBV10-3 and TRBJ2-5; D gene: possibly TRBD2, on 6 matching bases. Sequencing used PBMCs, obtained around atezolizumab (anti-PD-L1) treatment. The DNA sequence follows: TGTGCCATCCGGGGGACTCCCGAATTCGGGACCCAGTACTTC. Its protein product is CAIRGTPEFGTQYF.